Each of the 29 T cell receptor beta chains below was sequenced from the same sample in a study of memory CD4+ T cells and cytomegalovirus serostatus. The sort gate was single viable CD3+CD4+CD8-CD45RO+ cells for memory CD4+ T cells. Sequencing used immunoSEQ multiplex PCR; TCRdb keeps in-frame clones, though not all of them. The data hold about 56,000 clones, with roughly 82% observed a single time. The sequenced sample consisted of memory CD4+ T cells from blood. Every receptor here comes from an adult in good health and CMV-seronegative.

The chain combines TRBV2 with TRBJ2-5; the match to TRBD1 covers 7 bases. Germline V gene lookup returns CDR1 SNHLY and CDR2 FYNNEI. The V segment lost 7 bases and the J segment 0 bases; nucleotides outside the gene matches: 8. This CDR3 is 15 amino acids long. The CDR3 nucleotides are TGTGCCAGCACCCCCGGGACAGCGTACCAAGAGACCCAGTACTTC. Its translation is CASTPGTAYQETQYF.

This sequence joins TRBV6-4 and TRBJ1-1; 7 nucleotides line up with TRBD1. CDR1 MRHNA and CDR2 SNTAGT come from the germline V gene. The V and J ends lost 8 bases and 1 base, in that order; junction bases with no gene match: 10. The CDR3 sequence is 15 residues long. Here the CDR3 reads CASRQGIGKNTEAFF. Written as DNA, the CDR3 is TGTGCCAGCCGACAGGGAATCGGAAAGAACACTGAAGCTTTCTTT.

This rearrangement joins TRBV7-8 to TRBJ2-6, with 7 bases aligning to TRBD2. The ends lost 5 bases at V and 12 bases at J; junction bases unmatched: 4. Germline CDR1 is SGHVS and CDR2 is FQNEAQ. The CDR3 length is 12 residues. The CDR3 sequence is CASSPRGSVLTF. The CDR3 DNA reads TGTGCCAGCAGCCCCCGCGGGAGCGTCCTGACTTTC.

This clone was counted only a few times. The V and J genes are TRBV4-2 and TRBJ2-1, with TRBD2 matching over 13 bases. With V trimmed by 4 bases and J by 8 bases, 5 bases remained unmatched. The CDR3 sequence is 15 residues long. Germline CDR1 is LGHNA and CDR2 is YNFKEQ. The CDR3, as DNA: TGTGCCAGCAGCCCACTAGCGGGGGGGCCAGATGAGCAGTTCTTC. Amino acids: CASSPLAGGPDEQFF.

The chain joins TRBV4-3 to TRBJ2-1; D might be TRBD1 (7 bases). Trimming shortened V by 4 bases and J by 6 bases, and 13 bases separated the two germline ends. Germline V gene data show CDR1 as LGHNA and CDR2 as YSLEER. This CDR3 has 14 amino acids. In DNA form, the CDR3 reads TGCGCCAGCAGCCCAGGGGGGTTCCTCAATGAGCAGTTCTTC. It is translated as CASSPGGFLNEQFF.

The V call is TRBV6-5, the J call TRBJ1-1, with D unresolved. This CDR3 has 14 amino acids. The germline V gene has CDR1 MNHEY and CDR2 SVGAGI. V was cut by 8 bases and J by 5 bases, with 18 bases left in between. The CDR3 sequence: CASSLGQKGTEAFF. The CDR3 nucleotides read TGTGCCAGCTCCCTTGGGCAGAAGGGTACTGAAGCTTTCTTT.

CDR3 sequence (DNA): TGTGCCATCAGCCGGGACAGCAATCAGCCCCAGCATTTT. It yields the protein CAISRDSNQPQHF. This chain joins TRBV10-3 and TRBJ1-5; perhaps TRBD1 as D (5 bases). The CDR3 has 13 amino acids. Germline V gene sequence: CDR1 ENHRY, CDR2 SYGVKD. The V gene lost 6 bases and the J gene lost 1 base, with 7 bases spanning the gap.

The chain couples TRBV5-4 to TRBJ1-2; D is undetermined. The CDR3 spans 13 residues. Between the trimmed V and J ends, which lost 4 bases and 2 bases, there was a span of 9 bases. CDR1 is SGHNT and CDR2 is YYREEE in the germline V gene (reference sequence). This chain's CDR3 is CASSLGSNYGYTF. The DNA for the CDR3 is TGTGCCAGCAGCCTGGGGTCGAACTATGGCTACACCTTC. Together with reference TRBV5-4 and TRBJ1-2, the CDR3 gives the full variable domain: ETGVTQSPTHLIKTRGQQVTLRCSSQSGHNTVSWYQQALGQGPQFIFQYYREEENGRGNFPPRFSGLQFPNYSSELNVNALELDDSALYLCASSLGSNYGYTFGSGTRLTVV.

For the CDR3, the DNA is TGTGCCAGGCCGGGGGGGGGCAATCAGCCCCAGCATTTT. Translated: CARPGGGNQPQHF. The genes are TRBV6-4 and TRBJ1-5, with TRBD1 as a possible D gene (5 bases). The CDR3 spans 13 residues. Germline assignment: CDR1 MRHNA and CDR2 SNTAGT. The germline V and J ends were trimmed by 9 bases and 2 bases, with 11 bases remaining between them.

The chain is built from TRBV28 and TRBJ2-5; 8 positions agree with TRBD1. Per germline, CDR1 MDHEN and CDR2 SYDVKM. J gave up 4 bases and V 3 bases, and 10 bases lay outside the gene matches. This CDR3 is built from 16 residues. CDR3 in DNA: TGTGCCAGCAGTTTGCCGCCTGGACAGGGAATAGAGACCCAGTACTTC. As protein: CASSLPPGQGIETQYF.

This chain joins TRBV2 and TRBJ2-5, with TRBD1 matching over 7 bases. Germline CDR1 SNHLY, CDR2 FYNNEI. This CDR3 has 14 amino acids. With 5 bases clipped from V and 2 bases from J, the junction kept 5 bases outside the gene matches. CDR3 protein: CASSPQGPQETQYF. The DNA for the CDR3 is TGTGCCAGCAGTCCACAGGGGCCTCAAGAGACCCAGTACTTC. Full variable domain (missing parts from reference TRBV2 and TRBJ2-5): EPEVTQTPSHQVTQMGQEVILRCVPISNHLYFYWYRQILGQKVEFLVSFYNNEISEKSEIFDDQFSVERPDGSNFTLKIRSTKLEDSAMYFCASSPQGPQETQYFGPGTRLLVL.

The rearrangement uses TRBV2 and TRBJ1-3; TRBD1 is a possible D gene (6 bases). Looked up from germline, CDR1 is SNHLY and CDR2 is FYNNEI. The germline V and J ends were trimmed by 4 bases and 9 bases, with 10 bases remaining between them. This CDR3 is 12 amino acids long. The CDR3 sequence: CASSGRRGTIYF. The CDR3 DNA follows: TGTGCCAGCAGTGGCCGCAGGGGCACCATATATTTT.

The chain uses TRBV5-6 and TRBJ2-5; the D gene is possibly TRBD2 (5 bases). CDR3 length: 16 amino acids. Germline CDR1 is SGHDT and CDR2 is YYEEEE. V lost 1 base to trimming and J lost 5 bases, with 18 bases between them. CDR3: CASSLQVQAGWETQYF. CDR3 coding DNA: TGTGCCAGCAGCTTGCAGGTTCAGGCGGGTTGGGAGACCCAGTACTTC.

With respect to this clone: Additional DNA sequences in this sample encode the identical CDR3. This chain joins TRBV4-3 and TRBJ1-4; D is perhaps TRBD1 (5 bases). The CDR3 covers 13 residues. CDR1 and CDR2 from the germline V gene are LGHNA and YSLEER. The V end was cut by 2 bases, the J end by 4 bases, with 5 bases between. The CDR3 DNA sequence: TGCGCCAGCAGCCAACAGGGTAATGAAAAACTGTTTTTT. It yields the protein CASSQQGNEKLFF.

This chain joins TRBV13 and TRBJ1-3; D is unclear. Germline lookup yields CDR1 PRHDT and CDR2 FYEKMQ (reference sequence). This CDR3 has 12 residues. Trimming cost V 0 bases and J 4 bases, with 1 base left between them. The CDR3 here is CASSLGGNTIYF. CDR3 coding DNA: TGTGCCAGCAGCTTAGGGGGAAACACCATATATTTT.

This sequence joins TRBV20-1 and TRBJ1-2; the D gene is possibly TRBD1 (6 bases). The CDR3 is 11 residues long. Germline CDR1 reads DFQATT; CDR2 reads SNEGSKA (reference sequence). The V end was cut by 7 bases, the J end by 6 bases, with 12 bases between. CDR3 nucleotides: TGCAGTGTCTTAACAGGGCATGGCTACACCTTC. It specifies CSVLTGHGYTF.

V is TRBV6-5 and J is TRBJ2-7, with D unresolved. Germline V gene data show CDR1 as MNHEY and CDR2 as SVGAGI. CDR3 size: 15 residues. Trimming took off 2 bases at V and 7 bases at J, with 18 bases between the two ends. The chain's CDR3 is CASSYDSAGLGEQYF. The DNA of the CDR3 is TGTGCCAGCAGTTACGATTCAGCTGGGTTGGGGGAGCAGTACTTC.

The rearrangement uses TRBV18 and TRBJ1-5; maybe TRBD1 (6 bases). The CDR3 is made up of 14 amino acids. Germline CDR1 is KGHSH and CDR2 is LQKENI. Trimming removed 5 bases from V and 7 bases from J, with 15 bases in between. The CDR3 DNA follows: TGTGCCAGCTCATCGGGACAAATAGGGCAGCCCCAGCATTTT. It encodes CASSSGQIGQPQHF. The full variable domain, completed using reference TRBV18 and TRBJ1-5, is NAGVMQNPRHLVRRRGQEARLRCSPMKGHSHVYWYRQLPEEGLKFMVYLQKENIIDESGMPKERFSAEFPKEGPSILRIQQVVRGDSAAYFCASSSGQIGQPQHFGDGTRLSIL.

This clone was detected only a few times. The V and J genes are TRBV6-6 and TRBJ1-5; D not certain. Deletions cut 8 bases from V and 5 bases from J, with 16 bases between. Germline CDR1 and CDR2: MNHNY and SVGAGI (reference sequence). The CDR3 is made up of 14 amino acids. The CDR3 bases are TGTGCCAGCGGTGTTGGGGAACATCATCAGCCCCAGCATTTT. Encoded protein: CASGVGEHHQPQHF.

The V and J genes are TRBV6-5 and TRBJ2-4; 7 bases line up with TRBD2. Germline V gene data show CDR1 as MNHEY and CDR2 as SVGAGI. Germline trimming cut 0 bases from V and 3 bases from J; bases unmatched to any gene: 2. CDR3 length: 15 residues. This chain's CDR3 is CASSYSTGGKNIQYF. CDR3 sequence (DNA): TGTGCCAGCAGTTACTCGACGGGGGGCAAAAACATTCAGTACTTC.

The chain employs TRBV7-9 and TRBJ2-7; 7 bases are a match to TRBD2. Germline V gene lookup returns CDR1 SEHNR and CDR2 FQNEAQ (reference sequence). The CDR3 contains 11 residues. The junction had 3 bases not matched to a gene; V was cut back by 1 base and J by 12 bases. CDR3 DNA: TGTGCCAGCAGCTTAGGCAGCGGGGTGTACTTC. Its protein product is CASSLGSGVYF.

The chain recombines TRBV7-2 with TRBJ2-1, with D possibly matching TRBD2 (6 bases). The germline V gene has CDR1 SGHTA and CDR2 FQGNSA. The CDR3 loop spans 15 amino acids. V was shortened by 0 bases and J by 2 bases, with 8 bases between the two germline ends. Here the CDR3 reads CASSLAAGPYNEQFF. For the CDR3, the DNA is TGTGCCAGCAGCTTAGCGGCGGGGCCCTACAATGAGCAGTTCTTC.

This chain connects TRBV18 to TRBJ2-7; 7 positions match TRBD2. The V and J ends lost 3 bases and 3 bases, in that order; junction bases with no gene match: 2. The CDR3 loop spans 13 amino acids. In germline, CDR1 is KGHSH, CDR2 LQKENI. CDR3 loop: CASSPGRDYEQYF. CDR3 DNA sequence: TGTGCCAGCTCACCGGGGAGGGACTACGAGCAGTACTTC. The entire variable domain, with the rest obtained from reference TRBV18 and TRBJ2-7, is as follows: NAGVMQNPRHLVRRRGQEARLRCSPMKGHSHVYWYRQLPEEGLKFMVYLQKENIIDESGMPKERFSAEFPKEGPSILRIQQVVRGDSAAYFCASSPGRDYEQYFGPGTRLTVT.

This chain joins TRBV6-5 and TRBJ1-3, with 7 bases aligning to TRBD1. Germline V gene lookup returns CDR1 MNHEY and CDR2 SVGAGI. The trim removed 2 bases at V and 2 bases at J, leaving 0 bases unmatched. The CDR3 is 14 amino acids. The CDR3 DNA is TGTGCCAGCAGTTACGACAGGGCTGGAAACACCATATATTTT. This codes for CASSYDRAGNTIYF.

The chain joins TRBV9 to TRBJ2-4; possible D gene TRBD2, 6 bases. V was shortened by 3 bases and J by 4 bases, with 8 bases between the two germline ends. This CDR3 region has 13 residues. The germline gives CDR1 SGDLS, CDR2 YYNGEE. The CDR3 DNA sequence: TGTGCCAGCAGCGCAGGACTAAAAAACATTCAGTACTTC. Translating it yields CASSAGLKNIQYF.

The V gene is TRBV7-8, the J gene TRBJ2-7; 10 nucleotides line up with TRBD2. V shed 2 bases and J 4 bases; nucleotides not matched to a gene: 5. Per germline, CDR1 SGHVS and CDR2 FQNEAQ. This CDR3 region has 15 residues. CDR3 sequence reads: CASSLQRGGLYEQYF. In DNA, the CDR3 is TGTGCCAGCAGCTTACAGCGGGGGGGCCTGTACGAGCAGTACTTC.

V gene TRBV27 combines with J gene TRBJ2-3, with 10 positions matching TRBD1. CDR3 size: 19 residues. Unmatched junction bases numbered 13, after V lost 3 bases and J lost 1 base. Germline V gene data show CDR1 as MNHEY and CDR2 as SMNVEV (reference sequence). CDR3 sequence: CASSFRRSRDRGRTDTQYF. CDR3 nucleotide sequence: TGTGCCAGCAGTTTCAGGAGGTCCAGGGACAGGGGACGCACAGATACGCAGTATTTT.

The CDR3 loop reads CASSLTLYEQYF. The CDR3 DNA follows: TGCGCCAGCAGCCTGACACTCTACGAGCAGTACTTC. This rearrangement joins TRBV5-1 to TRBJ2-7, with D unresolved. This CDR3 contains 12 residues. Trimming cost V 4 bases and J 3 bases, with 8 bases left between them. From germline, CDR1 is SGHRS and CDR2 YFSETQ.

This chain links TRBV9 with TRBJ2-1; tentatively, D is TRBD2 (5 bases). Germline CDR1 SGDLS, CDR2 YYNGEE. V lost 4 bases, J lost 2 bases, and 10 bases lay in between. The CDR3 loop spans 14 amino acids. The CDR3 DNA sequence: TGTGCCAGCAGCATGGACTCTCCCTACAATGAGCAGTTCTTC. Encoded protein: CASSMDSPYNEQFF.